Each of the 32 T cell receptor beta chains below was sequenced from the same sample in a study of T cells in Graves' hyperthyroidism and ophthalmopathy. RNA transcripts gave rise to amplified TCR beta CDR3 regions. The TCR CDR3 was amplified in a first-round RT-PCR using the HTBI primer set. TCRdb ran MiXCR on the multiplex PCR reads and lists one entry per CDR3 protein. The table records about 500,000 distinct CDR3 sequences, 16% of them present only once. The sample comprised blood. All receptors come from a woman in her 30s with Graves' ophthalmopathy.

This clonotype was detected only a few times. The rearrangement links TRBV6-2 or TRBV6-3 to TRBJ2-7, with 10 bases aligning to TRBD2. CDR3 size: 15 residues. J lost 3 bases, V lost 7 bases, and 9 bases had no gene match. The germline gives CDR1 MNHEY, CDR2 SVGEGT. The CDR3 bases are TGTGCCAGCATTTCACGGGCTAGCGGGAGCTACGAGCAGTACTTC. It codes for CASISRASGSYEQYF.

The genes are TRBV6-5 and TRBJ2-7; no clear D gene. Germline CDR1 and CDR2: MNHEY and SVGAGI. This CDR3 is built from 12 residues. V lost 2 bases and J 5 bases, leaving 7 bases between the germline ends. The CDR3 nucleotides are TGTGCCAGCAGTTACGACACGAACGAGCAGTACTTC. Translated, it gives CASSYDTNEQYF.

This clonotype showed up just once. This chain links TRBV2 with TRBJ1-1; D remains ambiguous. In germline, CDR1 is SNHLY, CDR2 FYNNEI. The CDR3 sequence is 15 residues long. V dropped 5 bases and J dropped 1 base, with 14 bases sitting between them. Here the CDR3 reads CASSYWGDSNTEAFF. In DNA, the CDR3 is TGTGCCAGCAGTTACTGGGGAGATTCGAACACTGAAGCTTTCTTT.

On this clonotype: A much larger clonotype is one base distant, so this may be a read error. The CDR3 is CASGGPRQQYYEQYF. As DNA, the CDR3 is TGTGCCAGCGGGGGACCGAGACAGCAGTACTACGAGCAGTACTTC. The chain has TRBV28 and TRBJ2-7; D possibly matches TRBD1 or TRBD2 (5 bases each). Trimming removed 8 bases from V and 3 bases from J, with 20 bases in between. CDR3 length: 15 residues. Germline V gene data show CDR1 as MDHEN and CDR2 as SYDVKM.

This clonotype was picked up many times. The chain joins TRBV29-1 to TRBJ2-1; 13 nucleotides match TRBD2. The germline CDR1 and CDR2 sequences are SQVTM and ANQGSEA. The CDR3 runs to 19 residues. V lost 1 base and J lost 1; bases outside the gene matches: 10. The CDR3 DNA reads as TGCAGCGTTGAAGTTCCGGACAGGGGACTAGCGGGATCCTACAATGAGCAGTTCTTC. Translation gives CSVEVPDRGLAGSYNEQFF.

This clonotype was detected many times. The rearrangement links TRBV12-3 or TRBV12-4 to TRBJ1-2; no reliable D call. V was clipped by 5 bases and J by 8 bases, with 18 bases between them. CDR3 length: 14 amino acids. The CDR3 DNA sequence: TGTGCCAGCAGTCCATCCGGGATCCCGGTGGGCTACACCTTC. Encoded protein: CASSPSGIPVGYTF.

This clonotype was recorded at least ten times. This rearrangement joins TRBV6-1 to TRBJ2-7, with 9 bases aligning to TRBD1. J was trimmed by 6 bases and V by 3 bases; bases with no gene match: 21. Germline CDR1 is MNHNS and CDR2 is SASEGT. CDR3 length equals 19 residues. The CDR3 loop reads CASSDGIPWGGTGSLEQYF. DNA of the CDR3: TGTGCCAGCAGTGATGGGATTCCCTGGGGAGGGACAGGGTCTCTCGAGCAGTACTTC.

This clonotype was seen many times. The chain carries TRBV6-2 or TRBV6-3 and TRBJ1-1; no reliable D call. There are 14 residues in the CDR3. V was shortened by 8 bases and J by 3 bases, with 16 bases between the two germline ends. Germline CDR1 MNHEY, CDR2 SVGEGT. The CDR3 here is CASLSRVRDTEAFF. CDR3 nucleotides: TGTGCCAGCCTCTCGCGGGTCCGTGACACTGAAGCTTTCTTT.

This clonotype was found many times. The chain links TRBV5-1 to TRBJ1-3, with D possibly TRBD1 on 5 matching bases. V was pared by 3 bases and J by 0 bases, with 10 bases between. The CDR3 is made up of 15 amino acids. CDR1 is SGHRS and CDR2 is YFSETQ in the germline V gene. As DNA, the CDR3 is TGCGCCAGCAGCTGGATGGGGGGCTCTGGAAACACCATATATTTT. This gives the protein CASSWMGGSGNTIYF.

This clonotype was counted between two and nine times. Its ends do not fully match the called genes, so a read error is possible. V is TRBV4-3 and J is TRBJ2-7; D gene ambiguous. CDR1 and CDR2 from the germline V gene are LGHNA and YSLEER. This CDR3 has 15 residues. The CDR3 loop reads CASSQAGGVSYGQYF. In DNA, the CDR3 is TGCGCCAGCAGCCAAGCAGGCGGTGTCTCCTACGGGCAGTACTTC.

The table lists this clonotype with a few counts. The chain uses TRBV6-5 and TRBJ2-7, with 10 bases identical to TRBD2. Per germline, CDR1 MNHEY and CDR2 SVGAGI. This CDR3 region has 15 residues. V lost 2 bases to trimming and J lost 6 bases; unmatched junction nucleotides: 7. CDR3 in amino acids: CASSYGAGGLREQYF. The CDR3 DNA is TGTGCCAGCAGTTACGGAGCGGGAGGGCTCCGCGAGCAGTACTTC.

The chain uses TRBV4-3 and TRBJ1-4; D may be TRBD1 (5 bases). Germline V lookup: CDR1 LGHNA, CDR2 YSLEER. The CDR3 length is 15 residues. Deletions cut 0 bases from V and 10 bases from J, with 15 bases between. As DNA, the CDR3 is TGCGCCAGCAGCCAAGAGAAGGGGTGGCGCGGAAAACTGTTTTTT. It yields the protein CASSQEKGWRGKLFF.

This clonotype came up a few times. The chain recombines TRBV7-9 with TRBJ2-5, with 10 bases aligning to TRBD2. Germline CDR1 and CDR2: SEHNR and FQNEAQ (reference sequence). There are 15 residues in the CDR3. Trimming cost V 7 bases and J 5 bases; bases outside gene matches: 10. The CDR3 here is CASIKVAGGVETQYF. The CDR3 DNA follows: TGTGCCAGCATCAAAGTAGCGGGAGGAGTCGAGACCCAGTACTTC.

A remark on this clonotype: The germline gene is not matched at one end of the junction; a read error may be the cause. J is TRBJ2-7 and V is TRBV5-1; TRBD2 matches at 7 bases. The CDR3 is 14 amino acids. The germline gives CDR1 SGHRS, CDR2 YFSETQ. DNA of the CDR3: TGCGCCAGCAGCCTCACTAGCGACTCCTGCGAGCAGTACTTC. Its protein is CASSLTSDSCEQYF.

This clonotype was detected ten times or more. The chain employs TRBV28 and TRBJ1-3; possibly TRBD1 for D (5 bases). V lost 2 bases and J 8 bases, leaving 13 bases between the germline ends. This CDR3 spans 14 amino acids. Germline CDR1 and CDR2: MDHEN and SYDVKM. The CDR3 is CASSLTLGQDTIYF. The CDR3 DNA reads TGTGCCAGCAGTTTAACCCTAGGACAAGACACCATATATTTT.

The table lists this clonotype with many counts. The rearrangement joins TRBV3-1 to TRBJ2-7, with D possibly TRBD1 on 6 matching bases. Looked up from germline, CDR1 is LGHDT and CDR2 is YNNKEL (reference sequence). The CDR3 sequence is 14 residues long. Trimming took off 6 bases at V and 2 bases at J, with 14 bases between the two ends. This CDR3 reads CASRSQGSPYEQYF. The CDR3 nucleotides are TGTGCCAGCAGATCACAGGGATCCCCCTACGAGCAGTACTTC.

The J gene is TRBJ2-2, the V gene TRBV11-2; D gene ambiguous. CDR1 is SGHAT, CDR2 FQNNGV, per germline. Trimming took off 5 bases at V and 7 bases at J, with 17 bases between the two ends. This CDR3 spans 15 amino acids. CDR3 nucleotide sequence: TGTGCCAGCAGCCCTCATAGGTCCCACGACGGGGAGCTGTTTTTT. Protein product: CASSPHRSHDGELFF.

There are many counts of this clonotype. The chain carries TRBV6-2 or TRBV6-3 and TRBJ1-5; the match to TRBD1 covers 8 bases. The CDR3 consists of 16 residues. After removal of 3 bases from V and 3 bases from J, the junction contained 7 bases not matched to a gene. From germline, CDR1 is MNHEY and CDR2 SVGEGT. CDR3 loop: CASSYLLGQDNQPQHF. The CDR3 DNA is TGTGCCAGCAGTTATCTACTGGGACAGGACAATCAGCCCCAGCATTTT.

Ten or more counts support this clonotype. The chain carries TRBV12-3 or TRBV12-4 and TRBJ2-5; 7 bases match TRBD1. The CDR3 sequence is 15 residues long. The trim removed 5 bases at V and 5 bases at J, leaving 11 bases unmatched. The CDR3 DNA follows: TGTGCCAGCAGTCCTCAGAACAGGGGCCGGGAGACCCAGTACTTC. As protein: CASSPQNRGRETQYF.

This clonotype was counted only a few times. The rearrangement links TRBV19 to TRBJ2-1, with TRBD2 matching 8 bases. The CDR3 covers 16 residues. V lost 6 bases, J lost 7 bases, and 14 bases stayed unmatched. Per the germline V gene, CDR1 is LNHDA and CDR2 is SQIVND (reference sequence). CDR3 DNA sequence: TGTGCCAGTAGCTGGATGTTAGTGACTAGCGCTAATGAGCAGTTCTTC. Translation gives CASSWMLVTSANEQFF. The full variable domain, in which reference TRBV19 and TRBJ2-1 provide the parts outside the CDR3, is DGGITQSPKYLFRKEGQNVTLSCEQNLNHDAMYWYRQDPGQGLRLIYYSQIVNDFQKGDIAEGYSVSREKKESFPLTVTSAQKNPTAFYLCASSWMLVTSANEQFFGPGTRLTVL.

This chain connects TRBV5-1 to TRBJ2-2; perhaps TRBD1 as D (6 bases). The V gene's germline CDR1 is SGHRS and CDR2 YFSETQ. V was pared by 3 bases and J by 4 bases, with 16 bases between. CDR3 size: 16 residues. The CDR3 nucleotides read TGCGCCAGCAGCTCAGGACAGAACCCAAGCACCGGGGAGCTGTTTTTT. This translates into CASSSGQNPSTGELFF.

This clonotype came up a few times. The CDR3 bases are TGCAGCGTCGAAAAACAGGGGGCGATGAGGGATGAGCAGTTCTTC. This gives the protein CSVEKQGAMRDEQFF. V usage is TRBV29-1 and J usage is TRBJ2-1; 9 bases agree with TRBD1. The CDR3 runs 15 residues. CDR1 is SQVTM and CDR2 is ANQGSEA in the germline V gene. V shed 6 bases, J shed 8 bases, and the junction held 14 bases outside the gene matches.

A few counts support this clonotype. This chain connects TRBV12-3 or TRBV12-4 to TRBJ1-6; possible D gene TRBD1, 5 bases. The CDR3 totals 18 residues. Trimming stripped 5 bases from V and 0 bases from J, with 17 bases between. The CDR3 bases are TGTGCCAGCAGTCTTAGGAAAGCAGGGAACTCCTATAATTCACCCCTCCACTTT. The encoded protein is CASSLRKAGNSYNSPLHF.

This clonotype was seen many times. At one end, the junction sequence differs from germline, possibly due to a read error. The genes are TRBV28 and TRBJ2-7; D ambiguous. This CDR3 comprises 13 residues. Per the germline V gene, CDR1 is MDHEN and CDR2 is SYDVKM. DNA of the CDR3: TGTGCCGGCAGTTTCATGGGTTCCTACGAGCAGTACTTC. Amino acid sequence: CAGSFMGSYEQYF. Full variable domain (rest looked up from reference TRBV28 and TRBJ2-7): DVKVTQSSRYLVKRTGEKVFLECVQDMDHENMFWYRQDPGLGLRLIYFSYDVKMKEKGDIPEGYSVSREKKERFSLILESASTNQTSMYLCAGSFMGSYEQYFGPGTRLTVT.

This clonotype has ten or more counts. V is TRBV5-1 and J is TRBJ1-1; D possibly corresponds to TRBD1 (6 bases). Germline loops: CDR1 SGHRS, CDR2 YFSETQ. V lost 1 base and J 4 bases, leaving 14 bases between the germline ends. The CDR3 consists of 15 residues. DNA for the CDR3: TGCGCCAGCAGCTTGATGGGGGCAGGGAGCACTGAAGCTTTCTTT. Amino acids: CASSLMGAGSTEAFF.

In this sample, this clonotype turned up many times. This chain uses TRBV6-5 with TRBJ2-1, with 9 bases identical to TRBD2. From germline, CDR1 is MNHEY and CDR2 SVGAGI. V dropped 2 bases and J dropped 6; count of bases not matched to a gene: 5. The CDR3 contains 15 residues. DNA for the CDR3: TGTGCCAGCAGTTACAGGCGGGAGGGGGTCAATGAGCAGTTCTTC. This translates into CASSYRREGVNEQFF.

This rearrangement joins TRBV10-1 to TRBJ2-1, with a weak D call TRBD2 (5 bases). Trimming removed 6 bases from V and 5 bases from J, with 11 bases in between. The germline V gene has CDR1 WNHNN and CDR2 SYGVQD (reference sequence). The CDR3 covers 13 residues. This CDR3 is CASSKLADNEQFF. The CDR3 DNA sequence: TGCGCCAGCAGCAAGCTAGCTGACAATGAGCAGTTCTTC.

This clonotype was detected ten times or more. The V gene is TRBV12-3 or TRBV12-4, the J gene TRBJ2-7; D ambiguous. The germline V and J ends were trimmed by 3 bases and 4 bases, with 10 bases remaining between them. The CDR3 runs 13 residues. CDR3 sequence: CASSFADGYEQYF. CDR3 DNA sequence: TGTGCCAGCAGTTTCGCGGACGGGTACGAGCAGTACTTC.

Only a few counts were recorded for this clonotype. The chain is built from TRBV27 and TRBJ2-3, with D possibly matching TRBD2 (5 bases). The V end lost 6 bases, the J end lost 2 bases, and 18 bases lay between the germline ends. The CDR3 consists of 16 residues. CDR1 is MNHEY, CDR2 SMNVEV, per germline (reference sequence). This chain's CDR3 is CASSFTSGMLTDTQYF. CDR3 DNA: TGTGCCAGCAGCTTCACCAGCGGAATGCTCACAGATACGCAGTATTTT.

The chain employs TRBV6-2 or TRBV6-3 and TRBJ1-5; tentative D call: TRBD1 (5 bases). The germline V gene encodes CDR1 MNHEY and CDR2 SVGEGT. The CDR3 extends over 16 amino acids. The ends were cut back, 5 bases at V and 6 bases at J, with 20 bases in the middle. The CDR3 loop reads CASSRAGGVKRQPQHF. DNA of the CDR3: TGTGCCAGCAGTCGGGCGGGGGGGGTGAAGCGTCAGCCCCAGCATTTT.

The CDR3 DNA follows: TGCAGTGCTAGAGATGTGGCGGGATGGGACCAAGAGACCCAGTACTTC. It specifies CSARDVAGWDQETQYF. V and J are TRBV20-1 and TRBJ2-5, with D maybe TRBD2 (6 bases). The CDR3 consists of 16 residues. Germline V gene data show CDR1 as DFQATT and CDR2 as SNEGSKA (reference sequence). V was pared by 0 bases and J by 0 bases, with 14 bases between.

A few counts support this clonotype. The rearrangement joins TRBV15 to TRBJ2-7; D call uncertain. The CDR3 sequence is 13 residues long. Deletions cut 0 bases from V and 7 bases from J, with 10 bases between. From germline, CDR1 is LNHNV and CDR2 YYDKDF (reference sequence). This CDR3 is CATSRDGLREQYF. CDR3 DNA sequence: TGTGCCACCAGCAGAGATGGGCTGAGAGAGCAGTACTTC.